One and the same sample provided the 18 T cell receptor beta chains below, sequenced in a study of blood T cell repertoires in COVID-19. Clones were read by immunoSEQ multiplex PCR, and TCRdb kept only the in-frame ones, dropping some. The sample yields 300,000 to 400,000 clones, approximately 86% seen once. The sample was peripheral blood. Receptors were obtained from a woman aged 55-70 years with COVID-19, enrolled during active disease.

The table lists this clone with a count of one. The CDR3 sequence: CASSQEAPYGYTF. The CDR3 DNA is TGTGCCAGCAGCCAAGAGGCCCCATATGGCTACACCTTC. The chain has TRBV4-2 and TRBJ1-2; D remains unclear. The CDR3 is 13 amino acids. Germline V lookup: CDR1 LGHNA, CDR2 YNFKEQ. The germline V and J ends were trimmed by 0 bases and 5 bases, with 7 bases remaining between them.

This clone was observed a handful of times. The CDR3 spells CASSLEAGGYGYTF. In nucleotides, the CDR3 is TGTGCCAGCAGCTTAGAAGCAGGGGGCTATGGCTACACCTTC. V is TRBV7-9 and J is TRBJ1-2; 7 nucleotides line up with TRBD1. CDR3 length: 14 amino acids. Germline V gives CDR1 SEHNR, CDR2 FQNEAQ (reference sequence). The ends lost 1 base at V and 4 bases at J; junction bases unmatched: 3.

This clone was detected only a few times. The chain is built from TRBV5-1 and TRBJ1-4; maybe TRBD1 (6 bases). Between the trimmed V and J ends, which lost 0 bases and 3 bases, there was a span of 9 bases. The CDR3 sequence is 15 residues long. The germline CDR1 and CDR2 sequences are SGHRS and YFSETQ. The CDR3 sequence: CASSLGDRPNEKLFF. In nucleotides, the CDR3 is TGCGCCAGCAGCTTGGGAGACAGGCCTAATGAAAAACTGTTTTTT.

The chain couples TRBV6-5 to TRBJ2-2; tentatively, D is TRBD2 (6 bases). Trimming removed 6 bases at V and 2 bases at J, with 13 bases between. The CDR3 is made up of 15 amino acids. CDR1 MNHEY and CDR2 SVGAGI come from the germline V gene. This chain's CDR3 is CASRRGTLNTGELFF. CDR3 coding DNA: TGTGCCAGCAGGAGAGGGACTCTTAACACCGGGGAGCTGTTTTTT.

The gene calls are TRBV6-5 and TRBJ1-5; 8 bases match TRBD1. Looked up from germline, CDR1 is MNHEY and CDR2 is SVGAGI. With 6 bases clipped from V and 7 bases from J, the junction kept 11 bases outside the gene matches. This CDR3 is built from 15 residues. CDR3 in DNA: TGTGCCAGCAGCCTACAGGGGGGTAGGGAACAGCCCCAGCATTTT. Protein sequence: CASSLQGGREQPQHF.

The chain employs TRBV11-3 and TRBJ2-1; 9 bases are shared with TRBD1. Per the germline V gene, CDR1 is SGHNT and CDR2 is YENEEA. J gave up 5 bases and V 7 bases, and 3 bases lay outside the gene matches. There are 13 residues in the CDR3. This chain's CDR3 is CASTWDRDNEQFF. The CDR3 region has the DNA TGTGCCAGCACCTGGGACAGGGACAATGAGCAGTTCTTC.

This chain joins TRBV27 and TRBJ2-3; 10 nucleotides align to TRBD2. The CDR3 sequence is 15 residues long. CDR1 is MNHEY, CDR2 SMNVEV, per germline (reference sequence). Trimming at V came to 7 bases and at J to 6 bases, leaving 10 bases not matched to a gene. CDR3 region: CASTLLAGAADTQYF. In DNA form, the CDR3 reads TGTGCCAGCACCCTTCTAGCGGGGGCCGCCGATACGCAGTATTTT.

The CDR3 region has the DNA TGTGCCAGCAGACGGGAGTCTACAGAGACCCAGTACTTC. Protein: CASRRESTETQYF. J is TRBJ2-5 and V is TRBV2, with D possibly being TRBD2 (6 bases). This CDR3 comprises 13 residues. Per germline, CDR1 SNHLY and CDR2 FYNNEI. Trimming took 6 bases from V and 4 from J, leaving 12 bases between them.

The J gene is TRBJ2-5, the V gene TRBV5-5, with 9 bases identical to TRBD1. V was pared by 4 bases and J by 5 bases, with 6 bases of the junction left unmatched. The CDR3 sequence is 14 residues long. Germline CDR1 reads SGHKS; CDR2 reads YYEKEE (reference sequence). In nucleotides, the CDR3 is TGTGCCAGCAGCCAACAGGGGGCGCGGGAGACCCAGTACTTC. Its protein product is CASSQQGARETQYF.

V gene TRBV10-2 combines with J gene TRBJ1-3, with D maybe TRBD1 (6 bases). The CDR3 runs to 16 residues. The ends were cut back, 9 bases at V and 0 bases at J, with 18 bases in the middle. Per germline, CDR1 WSHSY and CDR2 SAAADI. CDR3 nucleotides: TGCGCCAGTGGGGGCGGGGGGGCCATCTCTGGAAACACCATATATTTT. Residues: CASGGGGAISGNTIYF.

The CDR3 is CASRKTGAGPGYTF. CDR3 nucleotides: TGTGCCAGCAGAAAGACAGGGGCCGGGCCTGGCTACACCTTC. The V and J genes are TRBV6-5 and TRBJ1-2, with 8 bases aligning to TRBD1. This CDR3 region has 14 residues. Germline CDR1 reads MNHEY; CDR2 reads SVGAGI. Unmatched junction bases numbered 10, after V lost 6 bases and J lost 7 bases.

The chain employs TRBV30 and TRBJ1-3; 10 bases are shared with TRBD1. V shed 1 base, J shed 5 bases, and the junction held 8 bases outside the gene matches. The CDR3 runs 16 residues. The germline V gene encodes CDR1 GTSNPN and CDR2 SVGIG (reference sequence). As DNA, the CDR3 is TGTGCCTGGAGTGGGGGACAGGGGAACGCACGAAACACCATATATTTT. This gives the protein CAWSGGQGNARNTIYF.

This clone has at least ten counts. The rearrangement links TRBV5-1 to TRBJ1-1; 7 positions match TRBD1. This CDR3 region has 14 residues. Germline V gene lookup returns CDR1 SGHRS and CDR2 YFSETQ. After removal of 0 bases from V and 3 bases from J, the junction contained 2 bases not matched to a gene. CDR3 residues: CASSLGQGYTEAFF. For the CDR3, the DNA is TGCGCCAGCAGCTTGGGACAGGGTTACACTGAAGCTTTCTTT.

The chain has TRBV11-2 and TRBJ2-7; 7 bases are shared with TRBD1. This CDR3 comprises 17 residues. The J segment lost 4 bases and the V segment lost 6 bases, leaving 18 bases of the junction unmatched. Germline loops: CDR1 SGHAT, CDR2 FQNNGV. The CDR3 is CASSRNPPGQVRYEQYF. The DNA of the CDR3 is TGTGCCAGCAGTAGGAACCCACCTGGACAGGTTAGGTACGAGCAGTACTTC.

This clone was seen only once. The gene calls are TRBV6-1 and TRBJ2-7; 7 bases are a match to TRBD1. From germline, CDR1 is MNHNS and CDR2 SASEGT. Trimming at V came to 1 base and at J to 2 bases, leaving 2 bases not matched to a gene. The length of the CDR3 is 14 residues. The CDR3 DNA follows: TGTGCCAGCAGTGAAGGGACAGGAGCCTACGAGCAGTACTTC. Its translation: CASSEGTGAYEQYF.

V and J are TRBV9 and TRBJ2-1; maybe TRBD2 (5 bases). The CDR3 spans 15 residues. CDR1 is SGDLS and CDR2 is YYNGEE in the germline V gene. Trimming stripped 4 bases from V and 8 bases from J, with 19 bases between. The CDR3 DNA reads as TGTGCCAGCAGCAAGACGGGGAACCTTGTCGATGAGCAGTTCTTC. Translation: CASSKTGNLVDEQFF.

The chain couples TRBV4-2 to TRBJ2-3; 7 bases are a match to TRBD1. The CDR3 runs 16 residues. V trimming: 3 bases; J trimming: 3 bases; junction bases outside the gene matches: 9. Germline loops: CDR1 LGHNA, CDR2 YNFKEQ. The CDR3 region is CASSQVQGRGTDTQYF. The CDR3 bases are TGTGCCAGCAGCCAGGTACAGGGGCGCGGGACAGATACGCAGTATTTT.

CDR3: CASSPTGEDEQYF. CDR3 nucleotides: TGTGCCAGCTCACCAACAGGGGAGGACGAGCAGTACTTC. The rearrangement joins TRBV18 to TRBJ2-7, with a possible D match to TRBD1 (7 bases). Germline CDR1 KGHSH, CDR2 LQKENI. Between the trimmed V and J ends, which lost 2 bases and 5 bases, there was a span of 10 bases. This CDR3 is 13 amino acids long.